This TCR beta chain was sequenced for a study of OX40 agonist ivuxolimab in advanced cancers. This clone was seen a handful of times. Method: immunoSEQ multiplex PCR; TCRdb's copy keeps in-frame clones and lacks some. Among roughly 56,000 clones listed, 80% to 90% were seen once. On cycle 4 day 1 and cycle 7 day 1, as well as at baseline, blood was sampled. This TCR was recovered from an adult with an advanced solid tumor such as melanoma, head and neck, liver or kidney cancer. Sequencing was performed on CD4+ or CD8+ T cells sorted from blood, taken in a trial of the OX40 agonist ivuxolimab.

The chain's CDR3 is CASSVTSRDPGREKLFF. DNA of the CDR3: TGTGCCAGCAGCGTAACCAGCCGGGACCCCGGACGGGAAAAACTGTTTTTT. The chain has TRBV9 and TRBJ1-4, with D possibly being TRBD1 (5 bases). CDR1 is SGDLS and CDR2 is YYNGEE in the germline V gene. The CDR3 is made up of 17 amino acids. The ends were cut back, 1 base at V and 8 bases at J, with 21 bases in the middle. The full variable domain, completed using reference TRBV9 and TRBJ1-4, is DSGVTQTPKHLITATGQRVTLRCSPRSGDLSVYWYQQSLDQGLQFLIQYYNGEERAKGNILERFSAQQFPDLHSELNLSSLELGDSALYFCASSVTSRDPGREKLFFGSGTQLSVL.